This passage covers 18 T cell receptor beta chains from one sample sequenced in a study of blood T cell repertoires in COVID-19. Here immunoSEQ multiplex PCR was the method, and the copy in TCRdb shows in-frame clones only, minus some. The sample yields 300,000 to 400,000 clones, under 95% seen once. Sequencing was performed on peripheral blood. These TCRs come from a woman younger than 35 who had recovered from COVID-19.

This chain connects TRBV18 to TRBJ1-2, with a tentative D call TRBD1 (6 bases). Germline values: CDR1 KGHSH, CDR2 LQKENI. Between the trimmed V and J ends, which lost 0 bases and 6 bases, there was a span of 11 bases. The CDR3 is 14 amino acids. The CDR3 nucleotides are TGTGCCAGCTCACCACCTGGGGCAGGGGATGGCTACACCTTC. Its translation: CASSPPGAGDGYTF.

This chain joins TRBV24-1 and TRBJ2-5, with 11 bases aligning to TRBD2. The CDR3 sequence is 15 residues long. V shed 4 bases and J 3 bases; nucleotides not matched to a gene: 3. Germline lookup yields CDR1 KGHDR and CDR2 SFDVKD. The chain's CDR3 is CATSDAGLAEETQYF. The CDR3 nucleotides are TGTGCCACCAGTGACGCGGGACTAGCGGAAGAGACCCAGTACTTC.

V is TRBV6-6 and J is TRBJ2-1; 10 nucleotides align to TRBD2. From germline, CDR1 is MNHNY and CDR2 SVGAGI (reference sequence). The CDR3 is 17 amino acids. V was pared by 5 bases and J by 0 bases, with 7 bases of the junction left unmatched. The CDR3: CASSLLAGASSYNEQFF. CDR3 sequence (DNA): TGTGCCAGCAGTCTGCTAGCGGGAGCCAGCTCCTACAATGAGCAGTTCTTC.

V usage is TRBV5-5 and J usage is TRBJ2-1, with D perhaps TRBD1 (6 bases). V was pared by 4 bases and J by 4 bases, with 12 bases between. Germline CDR1 reads SGHKS; CDR2 reads YYEKEE (reference sequence). CDR3 length: 14 amino acids. CDR3 amino acids: CASSPIGQYNEQFF. CDR3 DNA sequence: TGTGCCAGCAGCCCCATCGGACAGTACAATGAGCAGTTCTTC.

The chain combines TRBV15 with TRBJ1-3, with D unclear. Germline CDR1 and CDR2: LNHNV and YYDKDF (reference sequence). CDR3 length: 16 amino acids. V lost 4 bases and J 6 bases, leaving 19 bases between the germline ends. The CDR3, as DNA: TGTGCCACCAGCAATCGGTTCAGGAGGAATCTAAACACCATATATTTT. Its translation is CATSNRFRRNLNTIYF.

The rearrangement joins TRBV29-1 to TRBJ1-2; D not certain. This CDR3 is 12 amino acids long. V was shortened by 3 bases and J by 8 bases, with 13 bases between the two germline ends. Germline V gene lookup returns CDR1 SQVTM and CDR2 ANQGSEA. CDR3 DNA sequence: TGCAGCGTTGAGGTCGGGATTTCAGGCTACACCTTC. Protein sequence: CSVEVGISGYTF.

Ten or more counts support this clone. J is TRBJ2-1 and V is TRBV7-2; 14 positions match TRBD2. Losses at the gene ends were 3 bases for V and 7 bases for J; bases not matched to a gene: 2. Germline V gene data show CDR1 as SGHTA and CDR2 as FQGNSA. The CDR3 is made up of 15 amino acids. The chain's CDR3 is CASSLGLAGVNEQFF. CDR3 bases: TGTGCCAGCAGCTTGGGACTAGCGGGAGTGAATGAGCAGTTCTTC. The full variable domain, rest sourced from reference TRBV7-2 and TRBJ2-1, is GAGVSQSPSNKVTEKGKDVELRCDPISGHTALYWYRQSLGQGLEFLIYFQGNSAPDKSGLPSDRFSAERTGGSVSTLTIQRTQQEDSAVYLCASSLGLAGVNEQFFGPGTRLTVL.

The genes are TRBV6-2 or TRBV6-3 and TRBJ2-3; 9 bases match TRBD2. This CDR3 region has 19 residues. The V gene's germline CDR1 is MNHEY and CDR2 SVGEGT. The ends lost 0 bases at V and 2 bases at J; junction bases unmatched: 12. The CDR3 here is CASSYSGLADGIDTDTQYF. CDR3 DNA sequence: TGTGCCAGCAGTTACTCGGGACTAGCAGACGGGATAGACACAGATACGCAGTATTTT.

This chain links TRBV12-5 with TRBJ2-1, with D maybe TRBD2 (5 bases). V dropped 0 bases and J dropped 7 bases, with 16 bases sitting between them. Germline CDR1 and CDR2: LGHNT and FRNRAP. This CDR3 comprises 16 residues. Written as DNA, the CDR3 is TGTGCTAGTGGTTTGGTACTGAGTAGCGTTGGGAATGAGCAGTTCTTC. It is translated as CASGLVLSSVGNEQFF. Looking up the rest from reference TRBV12-5 and TRBJ2-1 gives the full variable domain: DARVTQTPRHKVTEMGQEVTMRCQPILGHNTVFWYRQTMMQGLELLAYFRNRAPLDDSGMPKDRFSAEMPDATLATLKIQPSEPRDSAVYFCASGLVLSSVGNEQFFGPGTRLTVL.

The gene calls are TRBV3-1 (or the pseudogene TRBV3-2) and TRBJ2-7, with D perhaps TRBD1 (7 bases). Per the germline V gene, CDR1 is LGHDT and CDR2 is YNNKEL (reference sequence). Trimming removed 0 bases at V and 8 bases at J, with 20 bases between. This CDR3 region has 16 residues. The CDR3 loop is CASSQEARWRGPQQYV. The DNA of the CDR3 is TGTGCCAGCAGCCAAGAGGCGCGATGGAGGGGGCCTCAGCAGTACGTC.

The V gene is TRBV18, the J gene TRBJ1-2; 8 bases align to TRBD1. Germline V gene sequence: CDR1 KGHSH, CDR2 LQKENI. Germline trimming cut 3 bases from V and 4 bases from J; bases unmatched to any gene: 7. CDR3 length equals 15 residues. The CDR3 loop is CASSPQGQAGYGYTF. CDR3 nucleotides: TGTGCCAGCTCACCCCAGGGACAGGCGGGCTATGGCTACACCTTC.

This chain links TRBV5-1 with TRBJ2-3, with TRBD2 matching 11 bases. The V gene's germline CDR1 is SGHRS and CDR2 YFSETQ. CDR3 length: 17 amino acids. Trimming at V came to 0 bases and at J to 0 bases, leaving 3 bases not matched to a gene. The CDR3 sequence: CASSLALAGGSTDTQYF. The CDR3 DNA reads TGCGCCAGCAGCTTGGCTCTAGCGGGAGGAAGCACAGATACGCAGTATTTT.

The V call is TRBV7-9, the J call TRBJ1-2; D might be TRBD1 (5 bases). The CDR3 is made up of 14 amino acids. V was trimmed by 1 base and J by 8 bases, leaving 14 bases between them. Germline CDR1 and CDR2: SEHNR and FQNEAQ (reference sequence). CDR3 amino acids: CASSLGGGNRGYTF. In nucleotides, the CDR3 is TGTGCCAGCAGCTTAGGTGGGGGGAATCGCGGCTACACCTTC.

The chain is built from TRBV7-2 and TRBJ2-1, with 11 positions matching TRBD2. Germline V lookup: CDR1 SGHTA, CDR2 FQGNSA. This CDR3 is built from 16 residues. The ends lost 2 bases at V and 9 bases at J; junction bases unmatched: 9. The CDR3 region is CASSLLRRLAGSEQFF. DNA of the CDR3: TGTGCCAGCAGCTTATTGAGGCGACTAGCGGGAAGTGAGCAGTTCTTC.

The J gene is TRBJ1-2, the V gene TRBV6-6; D not resolved. Trimming removed 0 bases at V and 8 bases at J, with 13 bases between. This CDR3 comprises 14 residues. Germline values: CDR1 MNHNY, CDR2 SVGAGI (reference sequence). The chain's CDR3 is CASSYSEGWEGYTF. In DNA form, the CDR3 reads TGTGCCAGCAGTTACTCCGAGGGTTGGGAGGGCTACACCTTC.

V gene TRBV4-3 combines with J gene TRBJ1-3, with 9 bases that match TRBD1. The CDR3 runs to 15 residues. Trimming took 1 base from V and 2 from J; bases not matched to a gene: 0. The germline CDR1 and CDR2 sequences are LGHNA and YSLEER. The CDR3: CASSQGTGAGNTIYF. Here the CDR3 DNA reads TGCGCCAGCAGCCAAGGGACAGGGGCTGGAAACACCATATATTTT.

The chain uses TRBV5-1 and TRBJ2-5; D is unresolved. V dropped 4 bases and J dropped 0 bases, with 13 bases sitting between them. CDR3 length: 15 amino acids. The germline V gene encodes CDR1 SGHRS and CDR2 YFSETQ. CDR3 protein: CASSPLGGDQETQYF. CDR3 DNA: TGCGCCAGCAGCCCCCTTGGCGGAGACCAAGAGACCCAGTACTTC.

V and J are TRBV4-3 and TRBJ1-1; D is ambiguous. V lost 0 bases, J lost 0 bases, and 8 bases lay in between. Per germline, CDR1 LGHNA and CDR2 YSLEER. The CDR3 is 15 residues long. The CDR3 reads CASSQESRMNTEAFF. In nucleotides, the CDR3 is TGCGCCAGCAGCCAAGAATCCAGAATGAACACTGAAGCTTTCTTT.